The 26 T cell receptor beta chains below were found in one sample sequenced in a study of T-cell memory formation after mild COVID-19. MiXCR, applied by TCRdb to the 5' RACE reads, yields one record per CDR3 protein. The repertoire holds about 110,000 distinct CDR3 sequences, with around 17% as singletons. Sequenced: PBMCs or a T cell subset sorted from them (not recorded which). These receptors were obtained from a man younger than 30 who had mild COVID-19 (a few samples of this study predate the infection). Cell type and time point are not known.

This clonotype was seen repeatedly, ten times or more. This chain connects TRBV6-1 to TRBJ2-7; no firm D call. V lost 2 bases and J lost 2, with 7 bases in between. This CDR3 has 13 amino acids. The germline gives CDR1 MNHNS, CDR2 SASEGT. The CDR3 here is CASSELQTYEQYV. The CDR3 DNA sequence: TGTGCCAGCAGTGAACTACAGACCTACGAGCAGTACGTC.

This clonotype came up a few times. The chain employs TRBV5-1 and TRBJ1-1; D not certain. This CDR3 region has 14 residues. The V gene's germline CDR1 is SGHRS and CDR2 YFSETQ. Trimming removed 0 bases at V and 3 bases at J, with 9 bases between. The CDR3 DNA reads as TGCGCCAGCAGCTTGGTGACATCCGACACTGAAGCTTTCTTT. It yields the protein CASSLVTSDTEAFF.

There are a few counts of this clonotype. V gene TRBV4-2 combines with J gene TRBJ1-6, with D perhaps matching TRBD1 (6 bases). The length of the CDR3 is 16 residues. Germline CDR1 LGHNA, CDR2 YNFKEQ. The V and J ends lost 1 base and 6 bases respectively, with 13 bases between them. The chain's CDR3 is CASSQGEGGFNSPLHF. The CDR3 DNA sequence: TGTGCCAGCAGCCAAGGCGAGGGGGGTTTTAATTCACCCCTCCACTTT.

In the case of this clonotype: The junction shows a germline mismatch at one end, possibly a read error. The rearrangement joins TRBV12-3 or TRBV12-4 to TRBJ2-3, with D unresolved. This CDR3 contains 12 residues. The CDR3 is CASSLISETQYF. The DNA of the CDR3 is TGTGCCAGCAGTTTAATTTCAGAGACGCAGTATTTT.

This clonotype came up many times. V usage is TRBV28 and J usage is TRBJ2-5; TRBD1 agrees at 7 bases. CDR3 length: 12 amino acids. V lost 5 bases to trimming and J lost 14 bases; unmatched junction nucleotides: 11. Germline V CDR1 and CDR2: MDHEN, SYDVKM. The chain's CDR3 is CASSVSGQVIYF. The CDR3 DNA sequence: TGTGCCAGCAGTGTCTCTGGACAGGTCATTTACTTC.

The rearrangement uses TRBV7-9 and TRBJ1-6; D unclear. V was cut by 1 base and J by 11 bases, with 12 bases left in between. Per the germline V gene, CDR1 is SEHNR and CDR2 is FQNEAQ (reference sequence). This CDR3 has 14 residues. The CDR3 DNA follows: TGTGCCAGCAGCTTAGAAAACTCCGGGGCACCCCTCCACTTT. Translation: CASSLENSGAPLHF.

In this sample, this clonotype turned up a few times. The V gene is TRBV6-5, the J gene TRBJ1-2, with D perhaps TRBD1 (5 bases). The CDR3 has 12 amino acids. V was pared by 8 bases and J by 4 bases, with 11 bases between. Germline CDR1 reads MNHEY; CDR2 reads SVGAGI. The CDR3, as DNA: TGTGCCAGCCGCAGGGAACCCTATGGCTACACCTTC. This codes for CASRREPYGYTF.

The chain has TRBV6-2 or TRBV6-3 and TRBJ2-3; TRBD2 matches 8 bases. The CDR3 covers 13 residues. In germline, CDR1 is MNHEY, CDR2 SVGEGT. Trimming at V came to 7 bases and at J to 6 bases, leaving 6 bases not matched to a gene. CDR3 bases: TGTGCCAGCACCGGGGGGGGACTGGATACGCAGTATTTT. Translating it yields CASTGGGLDTQYF.

This clonotype was counted only a few times. The chain is built from TRBV9 and TRBJ1-2; D may be TRBD1 (6 bases). Trimming shortened V by 2 bases and J by 3 bases, and 17 bases separated the two germline ends. The germline V gene encodes CDR1 SGDLS and CDR2 YYNGEE. The CDR3 is made up of 16 amino acids. The chain's CDR3 is CASSVGGQGGYYGYTF. CDR3 in DNA: TGTGCCAGCAGCGTTGGGGGGCAGGGCGGATACTATGGCTACACCTTC.

The chain is built from TRBV7-6 and TRBJ2-7; a possible D gene is TRBD1 (5 bases). Trimming removed 2 bases at V and 6 bases at J, with 17 bases between. The CDR3 runs 15 residues. Per germline, CDR1 SGHVS and CDR2 FNYEAQ. CDR3 sequence reads: CASSLRRVVSGEQYF. The CDR3 nucleotides are TGTGCCAGCAGCTTACGCAGGGTGGTCTCGGGCGAGCAGTACTTC.

The chain has TRBV5-4 and TRBJ1-1; D perhaps matches TRBD1 (6 bases). Germline CDR1 is SGHNT and CDR2 is YYREEE (reference sequence). This CDR3 is 15 amino acids long. V was shortened by 4 bases and J by 5 bases, with 18 bases between the two germline ends. The chain's CDR3 is CASSQRSYQGTEAFF. In DNA form, the CDR3 reads TGTGCCAGCAGCCAAAGGTCTTATCAGGGGACTGAAGCTTTCTTT.

J is TRBJ1-1 and V is TRBV5-6; D unclear. The CDR3 extends over 14 amino acids. The V and J ends lost 5 bases and 6 bases respectively, with 17 bases between them. CDR1 SGHDT and CDR2 YYEEEE come from the germline V gene. The DNA for the CDR3 is TGTGCCAGCAGTCAGCCCCTATACTTGGCTGAAGCTTTCTTT. This encodes CASSQPLYLAEAFF.

Only a few counts were recorded for this clonotype. The CDR3 region has the DNA TGTGCCAGCAACCGGGGGGGCCAGGACAATGAGCAGTTCTTC. Its translation: CASNRGGQDNEQFF. The genes are TRBV7-2 and TRBJ2-1, with 8 bases fitting TRBD2. The CDR3 spans 14 residues. Germline V gene data show CDR1 as SGHTA and CDR2 as FQGNSA. Unmatched junction bases numbered 7, after V lost 7 bases and J lost 5 bases.

The sample holds a few counts of this clonotype. The chain employs TRBV9 and TRBJ2-7; the D is unclear. Germline V gene data show CDR1 as SGDLS and CDR2 as YYNGEE. CDR3 size: 11 residues. V was trimmed by 4 bases and J by 2 bases, leaving 4 bases between them. CDR3 in DNA: TGTGCCAGCAGCCCCCCCTACGAGCAGTACTTC. This codes for CASSPPYEQYF.

The rearrangement joins TRBV10-3 to TRBJ2-1; 16 positions agree with TRBD2. The length of the CDR3 is 16 residues. The germline gives CDR1 ENHRY, CDR2 SYGVKD. V trimming: 8 bases; J trimming: 8 bases; junction bases outside the gene matches: 9. The CDR3 protein is CAIAFSGTSGGDEQFF. CDR3 bases: TGTGCCATCGCTTTTTCCGGGACTAGCGGGGGGGATGAGCAGTTCTTC.

This clonotype was found a few times. This rearrangement joins TRBV5-1 to TRBJ1-3, with D possibly TRBD1 on 5 matching bases. This CDR3 comprises 14 residues. V was pared by 4 bases and J by 1 base, with 9 bases between. Germline values: CDR1 SGHRS, CDR2 YFSETQ. For the CDR3, the DNA is TGCGCCAGCAGCCCGAGGGGATCTGGAAACACCATATATTTT. Its translation is CASSPRGSGNTIYF.

The chain joins TRBV20-1 to TRBJ1-1, with D possibly TRBD1 on 5 matching bases. CDR3 size: 13 residues. The germline gives CDR1 DFQATT, CDR2 SNEGSKA (reference sequence). Trimming left V 3 bases short and J 0 bases short, with 8 bases between. The CDR3: CSASREMNTEAFF. In nucleotides, the CDR3 is TGCAGTGCTAGCAGGGAGATGAACACTGAAGCTTTCTTT.

A single count supports this clonotype. The rearrangement uses TRBV29-1 and TRBJ1-3; weak D call: TRBD1 (6 bases). Germline CDR1 SQVTM, CDR2 ANQGSEA. This CDR3 region has 12 residues. Trimming took 5 bases from V and 2 from J, leaving 7 bases between them. Here the CDR3 reads CSVWGPGNTIYF. CDR3 in DNA: TGCAGCGTTTGGGGGCCTGGAAACACCATATATTTT.

The chain combines TRBV4-1 with TRBJ2-2, with TRBD2 as a possible D gene (5 bases). Looked up from germline, CDR1 is MGHRA and CDR2 is YSYEKL. This CDR3 region has 14 residues. The ends were cut back, 0 bases at V and 5 bases at J, with 7 bases in the middle. DNA of the CDR3: TGCGCCAGCAGCCAAGATCGGAGGACCGGGGAGCTGTTTTTT. It specifies CASSQDRRTGELFF.

This clonotype turned up a few times. The chain joins TRBV4-2 to TRBJ1-1, with D tentatively TRBD1 (5 bases). This CDR3 spans 15 amino acids. The V and J ends lost 1 base and 3 bases respectively, with 12 bases between them. Germline CDR1 and CDR2: LGHNA and YNFKEQ. DNA of the CDR3: TGTGCCAGCAGCCAAGGACGGCAGGGTCACACTGAAGCTTTCTTT. The encoded protein is CASSQGRQGHTEAFF.

The rearrangement joins TRBV18 to TRBJ2-7; 8 bases are a match to TRBD1. V shed 2 bases and J 6 bases; nucleotides not matched to a gene: 0. The CDR3 is made up of 12 amino acids. Germline V gene sequence: CDR1 KGHSH, CDR2 LQKENI. The CDR3 region has the DNA TGTGCCAGCTCACCAGACAGGGGCGAGCAGTACGTC. Residues: CASSPDRGEQYV.

The rearrangement joins TRBV29-1 to TRBJ2-1; the D is unclear. V lost 7 bases to trimming and J lost 0 bases, with 10 bases between them. The CDR3 has 13 amino acids. Germline values: CDR1 SQVTM, CDR2 ANQGSEA. The CDR3 DNA reads TGCAGCGGTGGATCCAGCTCCTACAATGAGCAGTTCTTC. It translates to CSGGSSSYNEQFF.

This rearrangement joins TRBV2 to TRBJ1-2; D gene unclear. CDR3 length: 15 amino acids. V dropped 6 bases and J dropped 2 bases, with 16 bases sitting between them. CDR1 and CDR2 (germline): SNHLY, FYNNEI. The CDR3 protein is CASSPLEGINYGYTF. For the CDR3, the DNA is TGTGCCAGCAGCCCCCTGGAGGGTATCAACTATGGCTACACCTTC.

By its share, this clonotype is medium-sized. The CDR3 here is CASSLGDTSQETQYF. CDR3 DNA sequence: TGCGCCAGCAGCTTGGGAGACACGAGCCAAGAGACCCAGTACTTC. This chain connects TRBV5-1 to TRBJ2-5; D unclear. The germline V gene encodes CDR1 SGHRS and CDR2 YFSETQ. V was trimmed by 0 bases and J by 1 base, leaving 10 bases between them. The CDR3 has 15 residues. The full variable domain, in which reference TRBV5-1 and TRBJ2-5 provide the parts outside the CDR3, is KAGVTQTPRYLIKTRGQQVTLSCSPISGHRSVSWYQQTPGQGLQFLFEYFSETQRNKGNFPGRFSGRQFSNSRSEMNVSTLELGDSALYLCASSLGDTSQETQYFGPGTRLLVL.

This clonotype was seen more than once but under ten times. This chain uses TRBV7-2 with TRBJ1-6; D is ambiguous. Trimming took 1 base from V and 10 from J, leaving 8 bases between them. Germline CDR1 and CDR2: SGHTA and FQGNSA. The CDR3 covers 13 residues. The CDR3 DNA sequence: TGTGCCAGCAGCTTAGTGGGGAAATCACCCCTCCACTTT. It specifies CASSLVGKSPLHF.

This sequence joins TRBV18 and TRBJ2-3, with D possibly being TRBD1 or TRBD2 (5 bases each). The V gene lost 5 bases and the J gene lost 4 bases, with 10 bases spanning the gap. The CDR3 has 13 residues. The germline V gene has CDR1 KGHSH and CDR2 LQKENI. DNA of the CDR3: TGTGCCAGCTCAGACGGGACGGCAGATACGCAGTATTTT. It codes for CASSDGTADTQYF.